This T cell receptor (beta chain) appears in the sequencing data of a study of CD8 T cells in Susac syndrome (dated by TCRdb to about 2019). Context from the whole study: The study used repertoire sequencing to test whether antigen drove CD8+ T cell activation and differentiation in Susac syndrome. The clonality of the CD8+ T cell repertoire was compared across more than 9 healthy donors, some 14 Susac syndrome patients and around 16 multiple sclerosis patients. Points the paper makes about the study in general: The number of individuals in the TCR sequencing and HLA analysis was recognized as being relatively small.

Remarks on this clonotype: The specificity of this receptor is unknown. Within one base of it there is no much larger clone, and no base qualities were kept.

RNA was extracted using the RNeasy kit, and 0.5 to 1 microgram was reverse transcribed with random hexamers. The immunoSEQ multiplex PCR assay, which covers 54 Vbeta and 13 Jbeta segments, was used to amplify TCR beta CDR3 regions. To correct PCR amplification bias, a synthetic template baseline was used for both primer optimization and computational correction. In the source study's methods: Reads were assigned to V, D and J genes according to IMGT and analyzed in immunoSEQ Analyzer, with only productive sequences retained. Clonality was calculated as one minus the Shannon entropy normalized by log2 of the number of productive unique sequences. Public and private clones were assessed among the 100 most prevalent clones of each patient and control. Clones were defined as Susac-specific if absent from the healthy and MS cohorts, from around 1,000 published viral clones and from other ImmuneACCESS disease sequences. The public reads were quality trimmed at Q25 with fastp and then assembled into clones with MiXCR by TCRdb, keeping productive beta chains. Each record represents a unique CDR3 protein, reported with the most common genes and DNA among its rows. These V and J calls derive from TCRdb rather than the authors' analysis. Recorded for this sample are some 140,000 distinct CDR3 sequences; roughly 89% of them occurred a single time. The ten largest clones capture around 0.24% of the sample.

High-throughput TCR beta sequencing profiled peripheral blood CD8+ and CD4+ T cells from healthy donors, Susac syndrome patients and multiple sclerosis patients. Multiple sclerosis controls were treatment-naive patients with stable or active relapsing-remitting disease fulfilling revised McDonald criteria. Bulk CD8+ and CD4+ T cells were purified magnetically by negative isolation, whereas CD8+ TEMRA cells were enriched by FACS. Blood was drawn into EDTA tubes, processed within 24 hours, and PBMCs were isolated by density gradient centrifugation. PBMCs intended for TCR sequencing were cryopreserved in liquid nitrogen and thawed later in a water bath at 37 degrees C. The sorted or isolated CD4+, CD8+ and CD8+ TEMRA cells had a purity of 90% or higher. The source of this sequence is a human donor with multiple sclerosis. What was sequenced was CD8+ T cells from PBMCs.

The nucleotides read TGTGCCAGCAGTTTCTCTGGGGCCAACGTCCTGACTTTC. The encoded protein is CASSFSGANVLTF. The chain is encoded by TRBV27 joined to TRBJ2-6; the D gene cannot be named for sure. V loses 3 bases of germline sequence and J loses 0 bases, and the interval between the two ends is 0 bases. CDR1 and CDR2 are drawn from the germline V gene (reference sequence): MNHEY, SMNVEV. From the cysteine up to the phenylalanine, the CDR3 has a length of 13 residues. Of all the DNA, just the CDR3 is kept, 39 bases in frame from base 1. The reference TRBV27 and TRBJ2-6 proteins fill in what lies around the CDR3, so the full variable domain reads EAQVTQNPRYLITVTGKKLTVTCSQNMNHEYMSWYRQDPGLGLRQIYYSMNVEVTDKGDVPEGYKVSRKEKRNFPLILESPSPNQTSLYFCASSFSGANVLTFGAGSRLTVL.